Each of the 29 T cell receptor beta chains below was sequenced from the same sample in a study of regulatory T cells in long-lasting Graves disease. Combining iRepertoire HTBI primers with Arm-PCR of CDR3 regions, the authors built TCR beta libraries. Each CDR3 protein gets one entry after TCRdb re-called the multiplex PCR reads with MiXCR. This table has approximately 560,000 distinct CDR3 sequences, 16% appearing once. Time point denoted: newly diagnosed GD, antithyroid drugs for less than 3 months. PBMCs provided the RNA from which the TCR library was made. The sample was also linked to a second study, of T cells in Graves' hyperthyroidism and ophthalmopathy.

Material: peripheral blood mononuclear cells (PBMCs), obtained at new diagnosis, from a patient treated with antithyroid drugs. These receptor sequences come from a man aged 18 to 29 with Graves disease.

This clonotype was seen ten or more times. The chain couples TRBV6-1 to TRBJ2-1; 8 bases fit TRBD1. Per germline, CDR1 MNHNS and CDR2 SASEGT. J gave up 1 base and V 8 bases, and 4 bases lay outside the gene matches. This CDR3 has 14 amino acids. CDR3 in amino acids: CASGQGESYNEQFF. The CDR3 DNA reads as TGTGCCAGCGGACAGGGCGAGTCCTACAATGAGCAGTTCTTC.

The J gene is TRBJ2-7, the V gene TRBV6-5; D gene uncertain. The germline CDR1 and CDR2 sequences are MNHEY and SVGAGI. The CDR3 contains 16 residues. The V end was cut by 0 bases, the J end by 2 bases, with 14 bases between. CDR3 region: CASSYSIGTATYEQYF. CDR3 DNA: TGTGCCAGCAGTTACTCGATTGGCACCGCGACCTACGAGCAGTACTTC.

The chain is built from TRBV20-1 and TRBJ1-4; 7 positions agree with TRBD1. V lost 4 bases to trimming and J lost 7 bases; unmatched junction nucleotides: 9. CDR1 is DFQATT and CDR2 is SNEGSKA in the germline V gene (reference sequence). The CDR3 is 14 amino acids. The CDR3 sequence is CSATPTGSREKLFF. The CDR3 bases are TGCAGTGCTACTCCGACAGGGTCGCGTGAAAAACTGTTTTTT.

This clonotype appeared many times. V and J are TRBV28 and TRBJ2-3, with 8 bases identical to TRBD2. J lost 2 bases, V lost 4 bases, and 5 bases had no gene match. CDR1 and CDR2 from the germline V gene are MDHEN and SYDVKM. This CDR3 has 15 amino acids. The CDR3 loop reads CASSSTSAITDTQYF. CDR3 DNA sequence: TGTGCCAGCAGTTCGACTAGCGCCATCACAGATACGCAGTATTTT.

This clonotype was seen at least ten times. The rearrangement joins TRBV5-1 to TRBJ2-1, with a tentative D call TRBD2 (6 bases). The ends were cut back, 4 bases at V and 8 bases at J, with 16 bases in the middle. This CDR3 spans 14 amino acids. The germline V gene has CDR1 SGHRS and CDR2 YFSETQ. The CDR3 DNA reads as TGCGCCAGCAGCCCGCTCCAGGGCGGGGATGAGCAGTTCTTC. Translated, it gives CASSPLQGGDEQFF.

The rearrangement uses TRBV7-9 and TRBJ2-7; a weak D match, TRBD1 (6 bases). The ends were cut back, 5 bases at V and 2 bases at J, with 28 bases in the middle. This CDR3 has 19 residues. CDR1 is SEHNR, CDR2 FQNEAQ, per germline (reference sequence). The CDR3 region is CASSPRQEPRRTGPYEQYF. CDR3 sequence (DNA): TGTGCCAGCAGCCCTCGACAGGAACCTAGGAGGACGGGCCCCTACGAGCAGTACTTC.

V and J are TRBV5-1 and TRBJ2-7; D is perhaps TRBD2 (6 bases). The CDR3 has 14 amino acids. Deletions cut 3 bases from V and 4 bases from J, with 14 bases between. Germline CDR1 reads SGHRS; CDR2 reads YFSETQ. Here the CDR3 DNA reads TGCGCCAGCAGCTCGGGCTCCGGGACTTACGAGCAGTACTTC. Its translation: CASSSGSGTYEQYF.

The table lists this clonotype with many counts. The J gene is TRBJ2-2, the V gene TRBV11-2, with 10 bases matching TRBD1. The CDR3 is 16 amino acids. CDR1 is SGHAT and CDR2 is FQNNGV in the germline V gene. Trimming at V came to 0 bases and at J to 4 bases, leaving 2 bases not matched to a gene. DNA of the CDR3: TGTGCCAGCAGCTTAGACCGGGACAGGGGCACCGGGGAGCTGTTTTTT. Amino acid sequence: CASSLDRDRGTGELFF.

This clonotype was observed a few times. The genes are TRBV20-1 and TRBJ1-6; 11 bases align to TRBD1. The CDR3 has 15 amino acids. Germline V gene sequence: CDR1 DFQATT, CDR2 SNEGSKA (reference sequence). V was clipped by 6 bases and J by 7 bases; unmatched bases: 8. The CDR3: CSAPDRGLPNSPLHF. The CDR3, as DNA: TGCAGTGCACCGGACAGGGGGCTACCCAATTCACCCCTCCACTTT.

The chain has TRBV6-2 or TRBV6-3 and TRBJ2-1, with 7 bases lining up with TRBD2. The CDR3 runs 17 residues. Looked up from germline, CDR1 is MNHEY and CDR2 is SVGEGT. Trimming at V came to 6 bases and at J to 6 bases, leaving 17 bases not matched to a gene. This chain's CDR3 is CASSLASGGGLRNEQFF. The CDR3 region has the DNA TGTGCCAGCAGCTTAGCTTCGGGGGGAGGTTTGCGCAATGAGCAGTTCTTC.

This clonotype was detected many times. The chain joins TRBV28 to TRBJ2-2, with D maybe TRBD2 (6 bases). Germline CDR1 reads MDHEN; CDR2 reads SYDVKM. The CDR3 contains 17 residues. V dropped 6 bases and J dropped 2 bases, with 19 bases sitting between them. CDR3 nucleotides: TGTGCCAGCAGCCGGCTGCTAGGGGAGGATAACACCGGGGAGCTGTTTTTT. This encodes CASSRLLGEDNTGELFF.

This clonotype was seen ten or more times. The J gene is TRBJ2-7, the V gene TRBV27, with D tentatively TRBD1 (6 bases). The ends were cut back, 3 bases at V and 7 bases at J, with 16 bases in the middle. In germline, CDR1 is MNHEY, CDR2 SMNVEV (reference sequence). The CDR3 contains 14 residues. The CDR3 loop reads CASSLGARAREQYF. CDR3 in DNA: TGTGCCAGCAGTTTGGGGGCTCGTGCTAGAGAGCAGTACTTC.

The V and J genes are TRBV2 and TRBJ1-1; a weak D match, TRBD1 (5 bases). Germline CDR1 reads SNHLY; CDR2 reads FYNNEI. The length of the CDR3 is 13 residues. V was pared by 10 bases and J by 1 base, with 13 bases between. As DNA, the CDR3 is TGTGCCACAACCCGGGGGGAGAACACTGAAGCTTTCTTT. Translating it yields CATTRGENTEAFF.

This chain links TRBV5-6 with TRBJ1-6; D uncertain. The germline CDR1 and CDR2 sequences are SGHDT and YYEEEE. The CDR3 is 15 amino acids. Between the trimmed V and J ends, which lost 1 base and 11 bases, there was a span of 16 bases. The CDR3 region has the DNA TGTGCCAGCAGCTTGAACGGGCATATGGGTCCACCCCTCCACTTT. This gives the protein CASSLNGHMGPPLHF.

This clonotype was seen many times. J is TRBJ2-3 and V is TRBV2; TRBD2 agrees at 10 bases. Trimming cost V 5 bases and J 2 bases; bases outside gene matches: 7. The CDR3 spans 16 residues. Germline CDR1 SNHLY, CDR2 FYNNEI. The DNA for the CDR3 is TGTGCCAGCAGTTCCTCTAGCGGGGGAGCCACAGATACGCAGTATTTT. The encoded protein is CASSSSSGGATDTQYF.

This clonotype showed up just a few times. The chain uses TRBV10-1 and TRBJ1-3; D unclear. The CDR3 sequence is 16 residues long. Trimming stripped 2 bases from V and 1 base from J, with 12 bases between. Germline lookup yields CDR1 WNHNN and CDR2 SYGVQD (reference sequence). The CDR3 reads CASSEKSVGSGNTIYF. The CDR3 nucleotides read TGCGCCAGCAGTGAGAAGTCGGTAGGGTCTGGAAACACCATATATTTT.

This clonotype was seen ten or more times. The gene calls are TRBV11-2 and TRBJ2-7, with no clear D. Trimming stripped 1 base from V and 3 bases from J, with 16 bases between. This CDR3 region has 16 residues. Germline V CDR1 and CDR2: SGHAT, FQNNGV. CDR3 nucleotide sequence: TGTGCCAGCAGCTTAGTCGTTCCAGGCCCTAACTACGAGCAGTACTTC. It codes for CASSLVVPGPNYEQYF.

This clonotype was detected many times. CDR3 bases: TGTGCCAGCCGGACAGCTAACTCTGGAAACACCATATATTTT. Its protein product is CASRTANSGNTIYF. V gene TRBV2 combines with J gene TRBJ1-3; D is perhaps TRBD1 (6 bases). This CDR3 has 14 amino acids. The ends were cut back, 8 bases at V and 0 bases at J, with 11 bases in the middle. CDR1 SNHLY and CDR2 FYNNEI come from the germline V gene.

CDR3 in amino acids: CASRAAGARTEAFF. In DNA, the CDR3 is TGTGCCAGCAGGGCCGCGGGGGCGCGCACTGAAGCTTTCTTT. The rearrangement uses TRBV14 and TRBJ1-1, with D tentatively TRBD1 (6 bases). CDR3 length: 14 amino acids. V was shortened by 6 bases and J by 4 bases, with 15 bases between the two germline ends. Germline V gene data show CDR1 as SGHDN and CDR2 as FVKESK.

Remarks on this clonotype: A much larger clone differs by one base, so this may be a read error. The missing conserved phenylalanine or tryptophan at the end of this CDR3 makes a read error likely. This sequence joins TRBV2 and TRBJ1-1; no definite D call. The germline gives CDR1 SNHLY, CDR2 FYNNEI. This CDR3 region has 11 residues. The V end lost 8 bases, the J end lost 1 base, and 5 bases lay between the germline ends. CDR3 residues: CASGENTEAFS. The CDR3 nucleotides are TGTGCCAGCGGGGAGAACACTGAAGCTTTCTCT.

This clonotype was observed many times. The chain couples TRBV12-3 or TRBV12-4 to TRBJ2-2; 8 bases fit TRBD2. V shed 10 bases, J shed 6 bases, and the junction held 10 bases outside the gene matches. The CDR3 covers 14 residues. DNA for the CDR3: TGTGCCACCGGGGGGACTAGATCCGCCGGGGAGCTGTTTTTT. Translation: CATGGTRSAGELFF.

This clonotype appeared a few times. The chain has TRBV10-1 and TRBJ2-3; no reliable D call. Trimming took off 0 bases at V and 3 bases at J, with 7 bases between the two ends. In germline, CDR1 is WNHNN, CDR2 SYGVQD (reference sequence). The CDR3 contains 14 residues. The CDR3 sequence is CASSESVATDTQYF. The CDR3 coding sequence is TGCGCCAGCAGTGAGTCTGTTGCGACAGATACGCAGTATTTT.

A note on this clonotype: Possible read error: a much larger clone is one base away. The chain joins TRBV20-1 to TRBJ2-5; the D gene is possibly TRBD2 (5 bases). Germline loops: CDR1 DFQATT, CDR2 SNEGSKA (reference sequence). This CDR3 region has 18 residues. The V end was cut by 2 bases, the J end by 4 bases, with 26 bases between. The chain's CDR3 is CSARPDADPGAGRETQYF. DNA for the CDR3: TGCAGTGCTAGACCCGATGCAGACCCAGGCGCGGGCCGAGAGACCCAGTACTTC.

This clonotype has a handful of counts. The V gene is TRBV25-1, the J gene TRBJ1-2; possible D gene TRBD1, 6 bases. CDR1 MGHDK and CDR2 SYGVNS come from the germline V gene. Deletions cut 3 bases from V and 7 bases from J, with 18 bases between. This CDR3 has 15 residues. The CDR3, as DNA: TGTGCCAGCAGTGATTTCCCCAGGGGAAAGGGTGGCTACACCTTC. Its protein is CASSDFPRGKGGYTF.

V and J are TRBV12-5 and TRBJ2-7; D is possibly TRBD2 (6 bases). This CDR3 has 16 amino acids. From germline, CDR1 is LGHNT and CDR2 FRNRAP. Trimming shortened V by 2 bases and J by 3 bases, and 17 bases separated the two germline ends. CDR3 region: CASGLISREKGYEQYF. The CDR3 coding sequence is TGTGCTAGTGGTTTGATCTCCCGGGAGAAGGGCTACGAGCAGTACTTC.

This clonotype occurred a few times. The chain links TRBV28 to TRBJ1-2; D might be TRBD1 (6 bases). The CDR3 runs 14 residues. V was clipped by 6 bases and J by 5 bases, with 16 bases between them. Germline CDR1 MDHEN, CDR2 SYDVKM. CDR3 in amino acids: CASSIQQGSYGYTF. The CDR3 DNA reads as TGTGCCAGCAGCATTCAACAGGGATCTTATGGCTACACCTTC.

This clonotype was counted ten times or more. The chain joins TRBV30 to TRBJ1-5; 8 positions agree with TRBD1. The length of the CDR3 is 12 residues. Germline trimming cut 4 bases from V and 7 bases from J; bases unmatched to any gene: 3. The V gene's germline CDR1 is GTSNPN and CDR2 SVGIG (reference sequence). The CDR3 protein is CAWNRGGQPQHF. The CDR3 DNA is TGTGCCTGGAACAGGGGGGGCCAGCCCCAGCATTTT.

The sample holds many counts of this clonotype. CDR3: CSALGPSELHEQYF. As DNA, the CDR3 is TGCAGTGCACTGGGACCGAGCGAACTCCACGAGCAGTACTTC. The V and J genes are TRBV20-1 and TRBJ2-7; D is perhaps TRBD1 or TRBD2 (5 bases each). Trimming shortened V by 6 bases and J by 5 bases, and 20 bases separated the two germline ends. The CDR3 is 14 amino acids. The germline gives CDR1 DFQATT, CDR2 SNEGSKA (reference sequence).

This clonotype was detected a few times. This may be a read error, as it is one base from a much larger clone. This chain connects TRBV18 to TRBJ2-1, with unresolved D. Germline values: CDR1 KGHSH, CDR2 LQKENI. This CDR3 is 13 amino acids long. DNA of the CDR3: TGTGCCAGCTCACCAGGGCAGAACAATGAGCAGCTCTTC. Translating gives CASSPGQNNEQLF.